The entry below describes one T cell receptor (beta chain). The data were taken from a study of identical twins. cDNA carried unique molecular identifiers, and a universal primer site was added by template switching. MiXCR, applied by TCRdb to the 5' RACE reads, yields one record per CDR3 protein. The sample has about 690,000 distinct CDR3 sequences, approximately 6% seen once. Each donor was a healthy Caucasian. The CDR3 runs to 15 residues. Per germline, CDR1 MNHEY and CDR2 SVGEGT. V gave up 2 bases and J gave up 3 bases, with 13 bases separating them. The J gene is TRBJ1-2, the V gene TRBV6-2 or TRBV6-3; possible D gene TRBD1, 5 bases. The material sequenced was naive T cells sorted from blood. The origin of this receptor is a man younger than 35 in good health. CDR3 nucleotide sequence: TGTGCCAGCAGTTACCTGACAGTCTCTGACTATGGCTACACCTTC. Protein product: CASSYLTVSDYGYTF.